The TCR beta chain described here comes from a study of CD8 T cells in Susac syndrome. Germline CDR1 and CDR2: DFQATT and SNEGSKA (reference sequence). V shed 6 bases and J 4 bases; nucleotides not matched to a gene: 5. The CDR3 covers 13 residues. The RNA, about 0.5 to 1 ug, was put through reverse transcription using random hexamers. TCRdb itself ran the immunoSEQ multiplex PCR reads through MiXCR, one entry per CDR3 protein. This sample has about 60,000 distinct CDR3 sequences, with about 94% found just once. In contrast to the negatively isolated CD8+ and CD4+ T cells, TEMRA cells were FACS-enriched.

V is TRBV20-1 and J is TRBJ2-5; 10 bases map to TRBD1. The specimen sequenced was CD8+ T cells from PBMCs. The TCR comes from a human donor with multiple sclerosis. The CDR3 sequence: CSAPDRGLETQYF. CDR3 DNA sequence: TGCAGTGCCCCTGACAGGGGGCTAGAGACCCAGTACTTC.